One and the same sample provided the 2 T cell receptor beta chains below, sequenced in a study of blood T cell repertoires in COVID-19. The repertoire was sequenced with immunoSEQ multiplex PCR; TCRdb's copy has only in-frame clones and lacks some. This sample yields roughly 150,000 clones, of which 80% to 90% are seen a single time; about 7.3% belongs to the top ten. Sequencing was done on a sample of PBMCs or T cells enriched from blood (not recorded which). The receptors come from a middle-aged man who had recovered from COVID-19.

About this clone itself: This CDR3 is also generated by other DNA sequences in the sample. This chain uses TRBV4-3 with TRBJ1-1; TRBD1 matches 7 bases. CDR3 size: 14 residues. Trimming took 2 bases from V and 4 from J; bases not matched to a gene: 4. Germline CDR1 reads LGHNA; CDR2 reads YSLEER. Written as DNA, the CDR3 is TGCGCCAGCAGCCAAAGGGGGCAGGGCACTGAAGCTTTCTTT. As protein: CASSQRGQGTEAFF.

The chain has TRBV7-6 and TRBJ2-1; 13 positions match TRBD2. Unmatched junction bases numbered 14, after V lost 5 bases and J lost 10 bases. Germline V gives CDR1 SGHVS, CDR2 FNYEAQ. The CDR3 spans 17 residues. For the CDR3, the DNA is TGTGCCAGCAGCCTGAGGACTAGCGGGGGCCCCCTAGGAGAGCAGTTCTTC. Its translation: CASSLRTSGGPLGEQFF.